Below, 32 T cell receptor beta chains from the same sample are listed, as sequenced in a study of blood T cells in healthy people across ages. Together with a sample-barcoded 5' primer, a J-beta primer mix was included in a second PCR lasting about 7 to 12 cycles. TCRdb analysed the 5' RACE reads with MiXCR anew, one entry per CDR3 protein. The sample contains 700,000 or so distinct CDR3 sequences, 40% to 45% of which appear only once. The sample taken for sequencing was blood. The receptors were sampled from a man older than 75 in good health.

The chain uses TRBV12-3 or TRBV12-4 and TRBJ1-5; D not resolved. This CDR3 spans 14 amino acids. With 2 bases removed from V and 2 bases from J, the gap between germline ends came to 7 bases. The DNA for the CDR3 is TGTGCCAGCAGTTTAACGATGGGCAATCAGCCCCAGCATTTT. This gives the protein CASSLTMGNQPQHF.

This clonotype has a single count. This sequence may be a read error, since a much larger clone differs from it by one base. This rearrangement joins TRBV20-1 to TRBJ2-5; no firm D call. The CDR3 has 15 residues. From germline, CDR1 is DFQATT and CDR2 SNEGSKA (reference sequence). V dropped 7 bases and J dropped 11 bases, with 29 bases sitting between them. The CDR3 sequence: CSGARSGLQPHEQYF. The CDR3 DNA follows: TGCAGTGGAGCTAGGTCTGGCCTCCAGCCCCATGAGCAGTACTTC.

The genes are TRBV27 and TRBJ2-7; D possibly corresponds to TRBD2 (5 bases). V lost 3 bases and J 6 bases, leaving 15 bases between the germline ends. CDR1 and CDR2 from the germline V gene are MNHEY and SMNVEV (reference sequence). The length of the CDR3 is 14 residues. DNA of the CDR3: TGTGCCAGCAGTTTTGAGCGGACCCCCCGCGAGCAGTACTTC. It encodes CASSFERTPREQYF.

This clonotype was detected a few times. The CDR3 is CASRDTGRVVAEAFF. The CDR3 DNA sequence: TGTGCCAGCAGAGATACAGGGCGGGTTGTCGCTGAAGCTTTCTTT. V is TRBV6-6 and J is TRBJ1-1; D may be TRBD1 (6 bases). Trimming left V 6 bases short and J 6 bases short, with 20 bases between. Germline loops: CDR1 MNHNY, CDR2 SVGAGI (reference sequence). CDR3 size: 15 residues.

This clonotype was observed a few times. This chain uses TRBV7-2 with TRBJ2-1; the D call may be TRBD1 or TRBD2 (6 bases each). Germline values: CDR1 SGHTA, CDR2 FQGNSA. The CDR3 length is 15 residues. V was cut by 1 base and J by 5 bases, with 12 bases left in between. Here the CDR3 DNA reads TGTGCCAGCAGCTTAGTTAGGAGGGGGGACAATGAGCAGTTCTTC. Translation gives CASSLVRRGDNEQFF.

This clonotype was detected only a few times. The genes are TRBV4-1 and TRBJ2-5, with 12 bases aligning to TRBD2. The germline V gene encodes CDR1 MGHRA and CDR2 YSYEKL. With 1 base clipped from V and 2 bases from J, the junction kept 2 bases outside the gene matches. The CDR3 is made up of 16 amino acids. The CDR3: CASSQVGLAGQETQYF. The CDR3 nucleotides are TGCGCCAGCAGCCAAGTAGGACTAGCGGGGCAAGAGACCCAGTACTTC.

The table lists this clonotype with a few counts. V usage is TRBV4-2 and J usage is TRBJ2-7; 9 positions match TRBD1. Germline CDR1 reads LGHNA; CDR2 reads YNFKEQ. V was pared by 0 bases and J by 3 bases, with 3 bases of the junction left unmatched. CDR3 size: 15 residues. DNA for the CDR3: TGTGCCAGCAGCCAAGAGACGACAGGGGGCTACGAGCAGTACTTC. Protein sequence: CASSQETTGGYEQYF.

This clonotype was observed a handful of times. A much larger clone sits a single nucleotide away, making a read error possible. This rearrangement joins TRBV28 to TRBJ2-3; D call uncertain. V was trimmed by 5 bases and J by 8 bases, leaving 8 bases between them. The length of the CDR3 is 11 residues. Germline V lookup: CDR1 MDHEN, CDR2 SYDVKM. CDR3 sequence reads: CASSGFGTQYF. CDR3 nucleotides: TGTGCCAGCAGTGGCTTTGGTACGCAGTATTTT.

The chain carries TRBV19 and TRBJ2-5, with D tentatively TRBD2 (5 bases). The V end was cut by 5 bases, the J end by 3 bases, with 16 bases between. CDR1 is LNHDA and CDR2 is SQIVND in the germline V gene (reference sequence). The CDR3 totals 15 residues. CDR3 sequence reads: CASSPRWTAEETQYF. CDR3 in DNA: TGTGCCAGTAGTCCCCGATGGACTGCGGAAGAGACCCAGTACTTC.

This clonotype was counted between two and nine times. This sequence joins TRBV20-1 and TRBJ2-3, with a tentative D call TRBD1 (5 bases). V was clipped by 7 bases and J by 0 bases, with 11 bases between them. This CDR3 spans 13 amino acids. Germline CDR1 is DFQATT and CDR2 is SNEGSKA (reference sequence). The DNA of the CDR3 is TGCAGTGGGTACAGGAGTAGCACAGATACGCAGTATTTT. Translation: CSGYRSSTDTQYF.

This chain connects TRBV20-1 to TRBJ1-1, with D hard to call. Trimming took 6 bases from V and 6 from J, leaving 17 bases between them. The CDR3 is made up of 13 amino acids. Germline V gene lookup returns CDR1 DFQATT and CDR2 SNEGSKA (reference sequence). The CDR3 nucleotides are TGCAGTGCGGTGGCCGCATTAAACGCTGAAGCTTTCTTT. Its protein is CSAVAALNAEAFF.

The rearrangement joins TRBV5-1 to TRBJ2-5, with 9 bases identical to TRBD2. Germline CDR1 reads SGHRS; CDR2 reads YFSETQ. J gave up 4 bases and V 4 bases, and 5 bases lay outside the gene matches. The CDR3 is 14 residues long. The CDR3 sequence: CASSLTSGLETQYF. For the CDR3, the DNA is TGCGCCAGCAGCCTGACTAGCGGTCTAGAGACCCAGTACTTC.

CDR3 bases: TGCAGTGCCAACCTAGGGGGGACTAGCGGGAGCAGGTACGAGCAGTACTTC. The encoded protein is CSANLGGTSGSRYEQYF. The rearrangement uses TRBV20-1 and TRBJ2-7; TRBD2 aligns across 14 bases. V was pared by 6 bases and J by 4 bases, with 14 bases of the junction left unmatched. Germline-derived CDR1 and CDR2 are DFQATT and SNEGSKA (reference sequence). The CDR3 is made up of 17 amino acids.

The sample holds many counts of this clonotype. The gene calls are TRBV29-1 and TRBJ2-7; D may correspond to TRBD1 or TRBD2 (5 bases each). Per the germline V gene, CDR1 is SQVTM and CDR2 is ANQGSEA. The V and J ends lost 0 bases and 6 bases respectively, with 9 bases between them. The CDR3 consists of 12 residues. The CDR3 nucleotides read TGCAGCGTTGAAGAGTGGGGGACCGAGCAGTACTTC. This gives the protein CSVEEWGTEQYF.

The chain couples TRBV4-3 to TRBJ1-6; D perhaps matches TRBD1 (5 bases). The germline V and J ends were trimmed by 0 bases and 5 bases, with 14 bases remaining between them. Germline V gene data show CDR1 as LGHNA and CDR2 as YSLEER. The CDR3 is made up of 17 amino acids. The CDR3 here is CASSQDWQGVNNSPLHF. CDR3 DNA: TGCGCCAGCAGCCAAGATTGGCAGGGTGTTAATAATTCACCCCTCCACTTT.

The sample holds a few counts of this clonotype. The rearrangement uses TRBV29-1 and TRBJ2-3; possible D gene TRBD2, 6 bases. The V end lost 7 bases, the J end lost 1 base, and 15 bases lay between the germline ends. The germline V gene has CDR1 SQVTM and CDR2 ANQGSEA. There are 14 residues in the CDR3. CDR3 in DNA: TGCAGCGCTGCCGCGGGGCTGGGCACAGATACGCAGTATTTT. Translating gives CSAAAGLGTDTQYF.

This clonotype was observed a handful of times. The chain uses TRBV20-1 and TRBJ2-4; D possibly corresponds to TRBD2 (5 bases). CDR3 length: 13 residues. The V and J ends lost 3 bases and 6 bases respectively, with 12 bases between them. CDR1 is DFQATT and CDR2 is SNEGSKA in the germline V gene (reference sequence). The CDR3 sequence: CSASSSRGNIQYF. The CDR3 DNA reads TGCAGTGCTAGTTCCAGCCGGGGAAACATTCAGTACTTC.

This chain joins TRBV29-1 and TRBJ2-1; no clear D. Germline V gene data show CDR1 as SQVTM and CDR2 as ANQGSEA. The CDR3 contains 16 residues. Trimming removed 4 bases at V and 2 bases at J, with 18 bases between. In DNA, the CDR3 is TGCAGCGTTGCCTTGAGGCCTCTCTCAGCCTACAATGAGCAGTTCTTC. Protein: CSVALRPLSAYNEQFF.

In DNA, the CDR3 is TGTGCCAGCAGCAGCGAAGGACGGTACCAAGAGACCCAGTACTTC. It translates to CASSSEGRYQETQYF. The genes are TRBV3-1 and TRBJ2-5; D gene uncertain. Trimming took off 5 bases at V and 0 bases at J, with 13 bases between the two ends. CDR1 and CDR2 (germline): LGHDT, YNNKEL (reference sequence). The CDR3 spans 15 residues.

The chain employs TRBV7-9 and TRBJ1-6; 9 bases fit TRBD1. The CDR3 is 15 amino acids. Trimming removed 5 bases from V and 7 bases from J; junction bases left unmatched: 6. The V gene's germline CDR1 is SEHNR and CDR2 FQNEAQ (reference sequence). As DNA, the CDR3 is TGTGCCAGCAGCCGGGGACAGGGCATGAATTCACCCCTCCACTTT. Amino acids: CASSRGQGMNSPLHF.

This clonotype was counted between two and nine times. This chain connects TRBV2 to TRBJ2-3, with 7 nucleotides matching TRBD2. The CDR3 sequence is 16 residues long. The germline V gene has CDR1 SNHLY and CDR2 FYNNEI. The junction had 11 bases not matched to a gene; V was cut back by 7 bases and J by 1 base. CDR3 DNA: TGTGCCAGCATACTGGGTAGCGGGCCCCGCACAGATACGCAGTATTTT. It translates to CASILGSGPRTDTQYF.

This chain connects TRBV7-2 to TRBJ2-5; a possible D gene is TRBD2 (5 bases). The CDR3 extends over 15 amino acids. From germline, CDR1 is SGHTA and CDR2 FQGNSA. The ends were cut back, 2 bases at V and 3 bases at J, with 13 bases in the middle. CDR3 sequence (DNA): TGTGCCAGCAGCTTAAGTCGCGGGCAAGAAGAGACCCAGTACTTC. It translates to CASSLSRGQEETQYF.

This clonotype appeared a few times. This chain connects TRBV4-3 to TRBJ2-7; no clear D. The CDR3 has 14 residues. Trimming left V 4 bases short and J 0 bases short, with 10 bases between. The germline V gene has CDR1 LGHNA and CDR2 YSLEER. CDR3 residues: CASSRSWSSYEQYF. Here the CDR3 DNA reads TGCGCCAGCAGCCGGAGCTGGAGCTCCTACGAGCAGTACTTC.

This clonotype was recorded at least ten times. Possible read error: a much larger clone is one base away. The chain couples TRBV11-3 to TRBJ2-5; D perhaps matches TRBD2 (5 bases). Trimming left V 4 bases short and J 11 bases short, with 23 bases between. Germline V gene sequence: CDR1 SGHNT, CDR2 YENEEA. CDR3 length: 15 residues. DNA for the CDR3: TGTGCCAGCAGCTCTACGCGGGTGGTCTTTAGTGAGCAGTACTTC. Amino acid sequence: CASSSTRVVFSEQYF.

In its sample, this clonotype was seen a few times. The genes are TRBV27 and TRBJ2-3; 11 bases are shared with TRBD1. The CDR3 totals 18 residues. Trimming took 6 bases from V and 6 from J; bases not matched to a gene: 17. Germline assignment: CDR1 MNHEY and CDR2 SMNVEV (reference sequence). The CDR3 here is CASSFQKAGTGGLDTQYF. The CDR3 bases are TGTGCCAGCAGCTTCCAAAAAGCCGGGACAGGGGGTTTGGATACGCAGTATTTT.

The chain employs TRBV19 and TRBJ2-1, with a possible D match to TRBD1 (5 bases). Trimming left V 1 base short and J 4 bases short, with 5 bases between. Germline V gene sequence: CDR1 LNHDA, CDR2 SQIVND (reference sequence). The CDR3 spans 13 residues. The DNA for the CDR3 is TGTGCCAGTAGTATAGCAGGGTACAATGAGCAGTTCTTC. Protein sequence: CASSIAGYNEQFF.

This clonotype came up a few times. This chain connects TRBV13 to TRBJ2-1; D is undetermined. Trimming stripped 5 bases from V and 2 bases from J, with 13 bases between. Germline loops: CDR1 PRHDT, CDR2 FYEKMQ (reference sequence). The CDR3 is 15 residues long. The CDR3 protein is CASSPRVAAYNEQFF. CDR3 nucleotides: TGTGCCAGCAGCCCCCGGGTTGCTGCCTACAATGAGCAGTTCTTC.

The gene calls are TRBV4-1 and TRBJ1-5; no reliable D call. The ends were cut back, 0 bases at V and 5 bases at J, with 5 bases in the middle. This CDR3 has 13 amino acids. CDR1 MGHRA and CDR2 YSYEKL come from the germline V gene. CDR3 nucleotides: TGCGCCAGCAGCCAAGAGGTCCATCAGCCCCAGCATTTT. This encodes CASSQEVHQPQHF.

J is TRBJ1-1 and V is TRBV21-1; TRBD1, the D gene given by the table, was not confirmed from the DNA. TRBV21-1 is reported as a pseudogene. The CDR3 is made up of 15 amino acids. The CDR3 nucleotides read TGTGCCAGCAGCAAAGGGACAGCCGAGAACACTGAAGCTTTCTTT. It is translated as CASSKGTAENTEAFF.

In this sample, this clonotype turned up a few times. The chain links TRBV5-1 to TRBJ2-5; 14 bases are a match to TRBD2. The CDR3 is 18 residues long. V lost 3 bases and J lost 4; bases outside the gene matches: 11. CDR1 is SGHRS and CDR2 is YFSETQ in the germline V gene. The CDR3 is CASSSWQTSGGAGETQYF. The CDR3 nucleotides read TGCGCCAGCAGCTCATGGCAGACTAGCGGGGGGGCAGGAGAGACCCAGTACTTC.

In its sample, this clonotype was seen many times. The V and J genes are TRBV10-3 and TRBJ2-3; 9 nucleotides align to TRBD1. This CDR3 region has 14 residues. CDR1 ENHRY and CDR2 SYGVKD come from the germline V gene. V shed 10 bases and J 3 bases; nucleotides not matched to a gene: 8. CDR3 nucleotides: TGTGCCACGACGAGACAGGGGGTAACAGATACGCAGTATTTT. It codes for CATTRQGVTDTQYF.

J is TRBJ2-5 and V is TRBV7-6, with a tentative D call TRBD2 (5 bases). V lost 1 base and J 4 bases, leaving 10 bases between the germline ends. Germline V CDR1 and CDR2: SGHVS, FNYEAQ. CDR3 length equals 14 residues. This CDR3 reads CASSLVGLVETQYF. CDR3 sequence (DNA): TGTGCCAGCAGCTTAGTCGGACTGGTAGAGACCCAGTACTTC.